The 22 T cell receptor beta chains below were found in one sample sequenced in a study of human T cells and chemical hapten exposure. It was unfractionated whole blood from which total RNA was extracted. TCRdb fed the 5' RACE reads into MiXCR, producing one record per CDR3 protein. The sample has under 100,000 distinct CDR3 sequences, 15% to 20% seen once; the top ten hold under 7.5%. All receptors come from a female donor in good health.

The sample holds a few counts of this clonotype. A junction end diverges from the germline sequence, so it may reflect a read error. The chain couples TRBV27 to TRBJ1-1; D not certain. Per the germline V gene, CDR1 is MNHEY and CDR2 is SMNVEV (reference sequence). The CDR3 contains 14 residues. CDR3 sequence: CASSFYRGTAEAFF. In DNA form, the CDR3 reads TGTGCCAGTAGTTTTTATCGGGGAACGGCTGAAGCTTTCTTT.

This clonotype turned up a few times. The chain joins TRBV7-2 to TRBJ1-2; D is uncertain. The CDR3 covers 12 residues. Germline V lookup: CDR1 SGHTA, CDR2 FQGNSA. V lost 3 bases and J 2 bases, leaving 4 bases between the germline ends. Written as DNA, the CDR3 is TGTGCCAGCAGCTTCCTGAACTATGGCTACACCTTC. Translated: CASSFLNYGYTF.

There are a few counts of this clonotype. The V gene is TRBV20-1, the J gene TRBJ1-2; D is ambiguous. Germline V gene lookup returns CDR1 DFQATT and CDR2 SNEGSKA (reference sequence). CDR3 size: 12 residues. V was pared by 0 bases and J by 4 bases, with 6 bases between. CDR3 region: CSARDIGYGYTF. The CDR3 region has the DNA TGCAGTGCTAGAGATATTGGCTATGGCTACACCTTC.

This clonotype was recorded a few times. The chain employs TRBV12-3 or TRBV12-4 and TRBJ2-3; 8 positions match TRBD2. CDR3 size: 16 residues. The ends lost 6 bases at V and 1 base at J; junction bases unmatched: 9. The CDR3 region is CASSPGGSGGTDTQYF. In nucleotides, the CDR3 is TGTGCCAGCAGCCCGGGGGGTAGCGGGGGCACAGATACGCAGTATTTT.

This clonotype was counted between two and nine times. This CDR3 is CASSLVGSSSYNEQFF. The CDR3 nucleotides are TGTGCCAGCAGCTTAGTGGGGTCAAGCTCCTACAATGAGCAGTTCTTC. This sequence joins TRBV7-9 and TRBJ2-1; D remains ambiguous. The ends were cut back, 1 base at V and 0 bases at J, with 10 bases in the middle. CDR1 is SEHNR, CDR2 FQNEAQ, per germline (reference sequence). The CDR3 contains 16 residues.

The V call is TRBV7-2, the J call TRBJ2-3; D gene unclear. This CDR3 is built from 12 residues. Between the trimmed V and J ends, which lost 3 bases and 6 bases, there was a span of 7 bases. Germline lookup yields CDR1 SGHTA and CDR2 FQGNSA. The CDR3 loop is CASSFGPDTQYF. In DNA, the CDR3 is TGTGCCAGCAGCTTTGGCCCTGATACGCAGTATTTT.

V gene TRBV24-1 combines with J gene TRBJ2-3; 9 bases fit TRBD1. V was pared by 4 bases and J by 5 bases, with 9 bases of the junction left unmatched. Per the germline V gene, CDR1 is KGHDR and CDR2 is SFDVKD. The CDR3 contains 16 residues. CDR3 loop: CATSDGDRVEIDTQYF. CDR3 nucleotides: TGTGCCACCAGTGACGGGGACAGGGTTGAGATAGATACGCAGTATTTT.

This clonotype has a handful of counts. The V and J genes are TRBV20-1 and TRBJ1-1; possibly TRBD1 for D (5 bases). Germline V gives CDR1 DFQATT, CDR2 SNEGSKA (reference sequence). Trimming removed 7 bases at V and 5 bases at J, with 17 bases between. The CDR3 loop spans 13 amino acids. CDR3 DNA sequence: TGCAGTGTTATGGGGGTTAGGAGAACTGAAGCTTTCTTT. Translating it yields CSVMGVRRTEAFF.

This clonotype is large (0.1 to 1%) in the sample. This sequence joins TRBV7-8 and TRBJ2-1; D might be TRBD2 (6 bases). The CDR3 length is 17 residues. Germline V gives CDR1 SGHVS, CDR2 FQNEAQ. The V end was cut by 5 bases, the J end by 10 bases, with 27 bases between. The CDR3 DNA is TGTGCCAGCAGCCCAAGCTCTGGTAGGGCGTGGGGAGGAGAGCAGTTCTTC. It codes for CASSPSSGRAWGGEQFF.

This clonotype occurred many times. J is TRBJ1-6 and V is TRBV7-2; no firm D call. V was cut by 1 base and J by 6 bases, with 7 bases left in between. Germline-derived CDR1 and CDR2 are SGHTA and FQGNSA. This CDR3 spans 14 amino acids. The DNA for the CDR3 is TGTGCCAGCAGCTTAGGGACCGCTAATTCACCCCTCCACTTT. This gives the protein CASSLGTANSPLHF. Complete variable domain (other parts from reference TRBV7-2 and TRBJ1-6): GAGVSQSPSNKVTEKGKDVELRCDPISGHTALYWYRQSLGQGLEFLIYFQGNSAPDKSGLPSDRFSAERTGGSVSTLTIQRTQQEDSAVYLCASSLGTANSPLHFGNGTRLTVT.

The chain uses TRBV6-5 and TRBJ1-2; D is undetermined. Germline-derived CDR1 and CDR2 are MNHEY and SVGAGI. V lost 5 bases and J 1 base, leaving 8 bases between the germline ends. CDR3 size: 13 residues. DNA of the CDR3: TGTGCCAGCAGTCCACGAAATAACTATGGCTACACCTTC. Translating gives CASSPRNNYGYTF.

CDR3 DNA sequence: TGTGCCAGCAGTTTACCTATTGGGACATCGCTTGGGGCCCTCCACTTT. This codes for CASSLPIGTSLGALHF. The chain employs TRBV28 and TRBJ1-6; a weak D match, TRBD1 (6 bases). V was cut by 2 bases and J by 14 bases, with 22 bases left in between. There are 16 residues in the CDR3. Germline V gene sequence: CDR1 MDHEN, CDR2 SYDVKM.

This clonotype has a handful of counts. The rearrangement links TRBV6-2 or TRBV6-3 to TRBJ1-2, with D tentatively TRBD1 (6 bases). This CDR3 region has 12 residues. Germline CDR1 reads MNHEY; CDR2 reads SVGEGT. Trimming took off 7 bases at V and 8 bases at J, with 14 bases between the two ends. The CDR3 sequence: CASTTSTGGYTF. Here the CDR3 DNA reads TGTGCCAGCACTACTTCGACAGGCGGCTACACCTTC.

V and J are TRBV7-2 and TRBJ2-6; possibly TRBD1 for D (5 bases). Germline CDR1 is SGHTA and CDR2 is FQGNSA. This CDR3 has 14 amino acids. Deletions cut 7 bases from V and 4 bases from J, with 11 bases between. The CDR3 reads CASTRESGANVLTF. CDR3 bases: TGTGCCAGCACCAGGGAATCCGGGGCCAACGTCCTGACTTTC.

This clonotype was counted between two and nine times. The genes are TRBV5-1 and TRBJ1-1; 8 bases align to TRBD1. The CDR3 extends over 15 amino acids. CDR1 is SGHRS and CDR2 is YFSETQ in the germline V gene. V dropped 1 base and J dropped 4; count of bases not matched to a gene: 6. The DNA for the CDR3 is TGCGCCAGCAGCTTGAATGGACAGGGTGGCACTGAAGCTTTCTTT. Protein product: CASSLNGQGGTEAFF.

This clonotype was recorded only once. This chain joins TRBV29-1 and TRBJ2-1; possible D gene TRBD2, 5 bases. Trimming left V 3 bases short and J 9 bases short, with 24 bases between. Germline V CDR1 and CDR2: SQVTM, ANQGSEA. The CDR3 spans 16 residues. CDR3 coding DNA: TGCAGCGTTGATCAGGTGCGGGCGGGCTTTTTCGCTGAGCAGTTCTTC. It codes for CSVDQVRAGFFAEQFF.

This clonotype was counted a few times. V gene TRBV12-3 or TRBV12-4 combines with J gene TRBJ2-5; D ambiguous. Trimming took off 3 bases at V and 0 bases at J, with 5 bases between the two ends. The CDR3 totals 13 residues. The DNA for the CDR3 is TGTGCCAGCAGTTTCAGTAACCAAGAGACCCAGTACTTC. It is translated as CASSFSNQETQYF.

The chain is built from TRBV5-1 and TRBJ2-7; D perhaps matches TRBD1 (6 bases). V lost 4 bases and J lost 0, with 11 bases in between. This CDR3 spans 14 amino acids. Germline CDR1 reads SGHRS; CDR2 reads YFSETQ. CDR3 amino acids: CASSPQGHSYEQYF. In nucleotides, the CDR3 is TGCGCCAGCAGCCCGCAGGGACACTCCTACGAGCAGTACTTC.

This chain joins TRBV11-1 and TRBJ1-1, with D maybe TRBD1 (5 bases). The CDR3 runs 13 residues. Trimming left V 3 bases short and J 6 bases short, with 11 bases between. Germline loops: CDR1 SGHAT, CDR2 FQDESV (reference sequence). The chain's CDR3 is CASSFRDRSEAFF. CDR3 DNA: TGTGCCAGCAGCTTTCGGGACCGTTCTGAAGCTTTCTTT.

In this sample, this clonotype turned up a few times. Here the CDR3 DNA reads TGTGCCAGCAGTTATACTGCCGGGGAGCTGTTTTTT. This encodes CASSYTAGELFF. The genes are TRBV6-2 or TRBV6-3 and TRBJ2-2; D gene unclear. The CDR3 runs 12 residues. The germline gives CDR1 MNHEY, CDR2 SVGEGT. V was shortened by 3 bases and J by 6 bases, with 5 bases between the two germline ends.

This chain connects TRBV15 to TRBJ1-2; the D is unclear. Germline V gene sequence: CDR1 LNHNV, CDR2 YYDKDF (reference sequence). Trimming shortened V by 0 bases and J by 8 bases, and 13 bases separated the two germline ends. This CDR3 contains 14 residues. CDR3 nucleotides: TGTGCCACCAGCAGAGATTTACGGGTTGGGGGCTACACCTTC. This codes for CATSRDLRVGGYTF.

Only a few counts were recorded for this clonotype. J is TRBJ2-3 and V is TRBV6-6, with TRBD2 matching over 9 bases. The V gene end was trimmed by 5 bases and the J gene end by 4 bases; junction bases not matched to a gene: 10. Germline loops: CDR1 MNHNY, CDR2 SVGAGI (reference sequence). CDR3 length equals 16 residues. CDR3 DNA: TGTGCCAGCAGTAGGTCAGACGCGGGGGGGGCAGATACGCAGTATTTT. Translating it yields CASSRSDAGGADTQYF.